A selection of T cell receptor beta chains follows, all from one sample in a study of shared clonotypes between healthy human individuals. Libraries were prepared by immunoSEQ multiplex PCR; TCRdb keeps only in-frame clonotypes and omits some of them. The data show around 1.1 million clones, roughly 80% seen once. Sequencing used memory CD4+ T cells from PBMCs. The origin of the receptors is a man between 18 and 29 years old in good health. Some clones in this sample may be carry-over from other donors' samples. The CDR3 runs from the conserved cysteine through the conserved F or W. A D gene is named only where the DNA matches it firmly. The listing skips clone size in some rows; elsewhere it reads once, few, many or a size class.

v_gene	d_gene	abundance	j_gene	CDR3aa	CDR3nt
TRBV5-1	NA	NA	TRBJ2-5	CASSLGPRSGTQYF	TGCGCCAGCAGCTTGGGGCCGAGAAGCGGGACCCAGTACTTC
TRBV4-2	NA	many	TRBJ2-7	CASSRGPSYEQYF	TGTGCCAGCAGTCGGGGCCCCTCCTACGAGCAGTACTTC
TRBV6-5	NA	NA	TRBJ1-3	CASRVDRLSGNTIYF	TGTGCCAGCAGGGTGGACCGGCTCTCTGGAAACACCATATATTTT
TRBV4-1	TRBD2	few	TRBJ2-1	CASSKSSGVYPSYNEQFF	TGCGCCAGCAGCAAGTCCAGCGGGGTCTATCCCTCCTACAATGAGCAGTTCTTC
TRBV7-4	TRBD2	NA	TRBJ2-5	CASTPGTSIPFETQYF	TGTGCCAGCACCCCCGGGACTAGCATCCCGTTCGAGACCCAGTACTTC
TRBV6-5	TRBD2	NA	TRBJ2-3	CASRPGLAATDTQYF	TGTGCCAGCAGGCCGGGACTAGCGGCCACAGATACGCAGTATTTT
TRBV7-2	NA	NA	TRBJ1-1	CASSLGRVRNTEAFF	TGTGCCAGCAGCTTAGGGAGAGTTAGGAACACTGAAGCTTTCTTT
TRBV7-2	NA	NA	TRBJ2-7	CASSAGTYPYEQYF	TGTGCCAGCAGCGCAGGGACGTATCCCTACGAGCAGTACTTC
TRBV2	NA	few	TRBJ1-2	CASSEAIMAAYTF	TGTGCCAGCAGTGAAGCAATTATGGCGGCCTACACCTTC
TRBV6-5	NA	NA	TRBJ1-3	CASIISGNTIYF	TGTGCCAGCATAATATCCGGAAACACCATATATTTT
TRBV4-3	NA	NA	TRBJ2-3	CASSQDGGGTDTQYF	TGCGCCAGCAGCCAAGACGGGGGCGGCACAGATACGCAGTATTTT
TRBV7-9	NA	NA	TRBJ2-5	CASSSTDGSRRETQYF	TGTGCCAGCAGCTCTACAGATGGTTCGAGAAGAGAGACCCAGTACTTC
TRBV10-3	TRBD2	once	TRBJ2-1	CATLAGAYNEQFF	TGTGCCACATTAGCGGGAGCCTACAATGAGCAGTTCTTC
TRBV15	NA	NA	TRBJ2-7	CATSRDRSVRVSDEQYF	TGTGCCACCAGCAGAGATCGGAGTGTCAGGGTGAGCGACGAGCAGTACTTC
TRBV4-1	TRBD1	NA	TRBJ1-2	CASSHPRGGGFDGYTF	TGCGCCAGCAGCCATCCACGAGGGGGCGGGTTCGATGGCTACACCTTC
TRBV5-1	NA	many	TRBJ2-1	CASSFQGEGAYNEQFF	TGCGCCAGCAGCTTCCAGGGGGAGGGGGCCTACAATGAGCAGTTCTTC
TRBV9	NA	NA	TRBJ2-3	CASSARTGITDTQYF	TGTGCCAGCAGCGCGCGGACGGGGATCACAGATACGCAGTATTTT
TRBV28	TRBD2	NA	TRBJ2-1	CASSFKGLAGVGKNEQFF	TGTGCCAGCAGTTTTAAGGGACTAGCGGGAGTGGGTAAAAATGAGCAGTTCTTC
TRBV6-6	TRBD1	once	TRBJ1-5	CASSTTGVNQPQHF	TGTGCCAGCAGTACGACAGGGGTCAATCAGCCCCAGCATTTT
TRBV28	NA	NA	TRBJ2-7	CASSLPQYEQYF	TGTGCCAGCAGTTTACCGCAGTACGAGCAGTACTTC
TRBV10-2	TRBD2	NA	TRBJ2-3	CASRVLARGTDTQYF	TGCGCCAGCAGGGTACTAGCGAGAGGCACAGATACGCAGTATTTT
TRBV7-8	TRBD2	NA	TRBJ2-7	CAGSRLAGEDRYF	TGTGCCGGCTCCAGACTAGCGGGAGAGGATAGGTACTTC
TRBV28	TRBD1	NA	TRBJ1-1	CASRAGQGRTEAFF	TGTGCCAGCAGGGCAGGACAGGGGCGGACTGAAGCTTTCTTT
TRBV9	NA	NA	TRBJ1-2	CASSVAGGDYGYTF	TGTGCCAGCAGCGTAGCGGGGGGAGACTATGGCTACACCTTC
TRBV27	NA	NA	TRBJ2-1	CASSFPPRKASSYNEQFF	TGTGCCAGCAGCTTCCCCCCCCGGAAGGCAAGCTCCTACAATGAGCAGTTCTTC
TRBV6-1	NA	NA	TRBJ2-7	CATTTGIHHLIEQYF	TGTGCCACCACCACTGGGATACACCACCTGATCGAGCAGTACTTC
TRBV25-1	NA	NA	TRBJ1-5	CANPPMRGDGGNQPQHF	TGTGCCAACCCCCCGATGCGCGGGGACGGCGGCAATCAGCCCCAGCATTTT
TRBV7-2	NA	NA	TRBJ2-4	CASSLIPGQAKNIQYF	TGTGCCAGCAGCTTAATACCGGGACAAGCCAAAAACATTCAGTACTTC
TRBV7-3	NA	NA	TRBJ2-1	CASSPNRGEQFF	TGTGCCAGCAGTCCTAATCGGGGTGAGCAGTTCTTC
TRBV10-3	NA	NA	TRBJ2-1	CAIKPAETHNEQFF	TGTGCCATCAAACCAGCGGAGACCCACAATGAGCAGTTCTTC
TRBV29-1	NA	NA	TRBJ2-5	CSVVQGDETQYF	TGCAGCGTTGTCCAGGGTGACGAGACCCAGTACTTC
TRBV11-1	NA	NA	TRBJ2-3	CASSFPGTDTQYF	TGTGCCAGCAGCTTCCCGGGTACAGATACGCAGTATTTT
TRBV9	NA	few	TRBJ2-2	CASSAPGVYTGELFF	TGTGCCAGCAGCGCCCCAGGGGTGTACACCGGGGAGCTGTTTTTT
TRBV28	NA	few	TRBJ1-2	CASRTGGLESGYTF	TGTGCCAGCAGGACTGGGGGACTCGAGTCTGGCTACACCTTC
TRBV7-6	TRBD2	many	TRBJ2-1	CASSIGLAGRRGQFF	TGTGCCAGCAGCATCGGACTAGCCGGGCGCCGGGGGCAGTTCTTC
TRBV30	TRBD1	NA	TRBJ1-3	CAWSAGTGGYEAGNTIYF	TGTGCCTGGAGTGCGGGGACAGGGGGTTACGAGGCTGGAAACACCATATATTTT
TRBV29-1	NA	NA	TRBJ2-3	CSAIVGLRPDTQYF	TGCAGCGCCATAGTGGGACTCCGTCCAGATACGCAGTATTTT
TRBV18	NA	NA	TRBJ1-1	CASSPQGGLNTEAFF	TGTGCCAGCTCACCTCAGGGCGGTTTGAACACTGAAGCTTTCTTT
TRBV5-1	TRBD1	NA	TRBJ2-3	CASSVDRVTDTQYF	TGCGCCAGCAGCGTGGACAGGGTGACAGATACGCAGTATTTT
TRBV5-1	TRBD2	NA	TRBJ2-5	CASSLALAGAHETQYF	TGCGCCAGCAGCTTGGCATTAGCGGGAGCTCACGAGACCCAGTACTTC
TRBV5-1	NA	NA	TRBJ2-3	CASRRVGTDTQYF	TGCGCCAGCAGGCGGGTGGGGACAGATACGCAGTATTTT
TRBV6-5	NA	NA	TRBJ2-2	CASSPDSANTGELFF	TGTGCCAGCAGCCCGGACTCCGCGAACACCGGGGAGCTGTTTTTT
TRBV10-3	NA	NA	TRBJ2-7	CAISKVGEQYF	TGTGCCATCAGCAAAGTAGGCGAGCAGTACTTC
TRBV7-9	NA	NA	TRBJ1-1	CASSPPQGPTNTEAFF	TGTGCCAGCAGCCCACCTCAGGGACCGACGAACACTGAAGCTTTCTTT
TRBV6-1	TRBD2	NA	TRBJ2-7	CACSDLSGGVNEQYF	TGTGCCTGCAGTGATCTCTCCGGGGGGGTAAACGAGCAGTACTTC
TRBV21-1	NA	NA	TRBJ2-7	CASSKEAGCPYEQYF	TGTGCCAGCAGCAAAGAGGCAGGCTGCCCCTACGAGCAGTACTTC
TRBV5-6	NA	many	TRBJ2-7	CASSLYSPYEQYF	TGTGCCAGCAGCTTGTATAGTCCCTACGAGCAGTACTTC
TRBV30	NA	NA	TRBJ2-5	CAWSFQGGETQYF	TGTGCCTGGAGTTTCCAGGGCGGGGAGACCCAGTACTTC